Listed below are T cell receptor beta chains from one sample, sequenced in a study. TCRdb re-called the 5' RACE reads with MiXCR, one entry per CDR3 protein. The table has fewer than 65,000 distinct CDR3 sequences, roughly 30% seen once. The specimen sequenced was tumor-infiltrating naive CD4+ T cells sorted from the breast tumor. Receptor source: a female donor with breast cancer. CDR3s include the opening cysteine and the closing phenylalanine or tryptophan. Each record gives: CDR3 DNA, CDR3 protein, D gene, V gene, J gene, clone size. A D gene is named only where the DNA matches it firmly. Expanded clones are given a class, and other clones once, few, many or no size at all.

cdr3_nt: TGTGCCAGCAGCCGACGGGCCCACACAGATACGCAGTATTTT
cdr3_aa: CASSRRAHTDTQYF
d_call: NA
v_call: TRBV7-3
j_call: TRBJ2-3
clone_size: medium-sized

cdr3_nt: TGTGCCAGCAGTGTCGACAGGGGGCAAGAGACCCAGTACTTC
cdr3_aa: CASSVDRGQETQYF
d_call: TRBD1
v_call: TRBV2
j_call: TRBJ2-5
clone_size: NA

cdr3_nt: TGTGCCAGCAGCCAGAGACTAGCGGGGGGTCTTATTTACGAGCAGTACTTC
cdr3_aa: CASSQRLAGGLIYEQYF
d_call: TRBD2
v_call: TRBV7-2
j_call: TRBJ2-7
clone_size: NA

cdr3_nt: TGTGCCAGCAGCCTGACCGGGACTAGCGTGTCCGCCGGGGAGCTGTTTTTT
cdr3_aa: CASSLTGTSVSAGELFF
d_call: TRBD2
v_call: TRBV5-5
j_call: TRBJ2-2
clone_size: medium-sized

cdr3_nt: TGTGCCAGCAGTCGAAACAGGGGCAACACCGGGGAGCTGTTTTTT
cdr3_aa: CASSRNRGNTGELFF
d_call: TRBD1
v_call: TRBV6-2/TRBV6-3
j_call: TRBJ2-2
clone_size: NA

cdr3_nt: TGCGCCAGCAGCTCGAGACCTCAAGGAACAGATACGCAGTATTTT
cdr3_aa: CASSSRPQGTDTQYF
d_call: NA
v_call: TRBV5-1
j_call: TRBJ2-3
clone_size: NA

cdr3_nt: TGCGCCAGCAGCGTCCGGACGGTTGCAACTAATGAAAAACTGTTTTTT
cdr3_aa: CASSVRTVATNEKLFF
d_call: NA
v_call: TRBV5-1
j_call: TRBJ1-4
clone_size: NA

cdr3_nt: TGTGCCTGGAGTGTACTACAGGGGGGCTACGAGCAGTACTTC
cdr3_aa: CAWSVLQGGYEQYF
d_call: TRBD1
v_call: TRBV30
j_call: TRBJ2-7
clone_size: NA

cdr3_nt: TGTGCCAGCAGGCCGGGACAGGGGGCCTATGGCTACACCTTC
cdr3_aa: CASRPGQGAYGYTF
d_call: TRBD1
v_call: TRBV12-3/TRBV12-4
j_call: TRBJ1-2
clone_size: few

cdr3_nt: TGTGCCAGCAGTTTATCCGGGACAGACTACGAGCAGTACTTC
cdr3_aa: CASSLSGTDYEQYF
d_call: TRBD1
v_call: TRBV27
j_call: TRBJ2-7
clone_size: NA

cdr3_nt: TGCGCCAGCAGCCAAATTGGGGTTTCGAATGGCTACACCTTC
cdr3_aa: CASSQIGVSNGYTF
d_call: NA
v_call: TRBV4-1
j_call: TRBJ1-2
clone_size: NA

cdr3_nt: TGTGCCATCAAAGGGGATGCCAATCAGCCCCAGCATTTT
cdr3_aa: CAIKGDANQPQHF
d_call: NA
v_call: TRBV10-3
j_call: TRBJ1-5
clone_size: NA

cdr3_nt: TGTGCCAGCTTAGCGGGAGGCGAGCAGTACTTC
cdr3_aa: CASLAGGEQYF
d_call: TRBD2
v_call: TRBV6-6
j_call: TRBJ2-7
clone_size: many

cdr3_nt: TGCAGTGCGGGTAGCGGGAGGGGCACAGATACGCAGTATTTT
cdr3_aa: CSAGSGRGTDTQYF
d_call: TRBD2
v_call: TRBV20-1
j_call: TRBJ2-3
clone_size: NA

cdr3_nt: TGCAGTGCTAGATCGCTTGTAGATACGCAGTATTTT
cdr3_aa: CSARSLVDTQYF
d_call: NA
v_call: TRBV20-1
j_call: TRBJ2-3
clone_size: NA

cdr3_nt: TGTGCCAGCAGTGGTGGACAGGAAGAGACCCAGTACTTC
cdr3_aa: CASSGGQEETQYF
d_call: TRBD1
v_call: TRBV2
j_call: TRBJ2-5
clone_size: NA

cdr3_nt: TGTGTCAGCAGCGCCCTGGGACAGCGGCTGTACAATGAGCAGCTCTTC
cdr3_aa: CVSSALGQRLYNEQLF
d_call: TRBD1
v_call: TRBV7-2
j_call: TRBJ2-1
clone_size: NA

cdr3_nt: TGCGCCAGCAGCCAAGATCGTATCGGACAGGGTATCTCTGGGGCCAACGTCCTGACTTTC
cdr3_aa: CASSQDRIGQGISGANVLTF
d_call: TRBD1
v_call: TRBV4-1
j_call: TRBJ2-6
clone_size: few

cdr3_nt: TGTGCCAGCAGCTGGGACTCCCCAGAAGATACGCAGTATTTT
cdr3_aa: CASSWDSPEDTQYF
d_call: NA
v_call: TRBV7-6
j_call: TRBJ2-3
clone_size: few

cdr3_nt: TGTGCCAGCGCAAGCGGAGTGAATTCACCCCTCCACTTT
cdr3_aa: CASASGVNSPLHF
d_call: NA
v_call: TRBV6-2/TRBV6-3
j_call: TRBJ1-6
clone_size: NA

cdr3_nt: TGCAGTGCCGGGCAACAGGGAGGGGGCTACACCTTC
cdr3_aa: CSAGQQGGGYTF
d_call: NA
v_call: TRBV20-1
j_call: TRBJ1-2
clone_size: few

cdr3_nt: TGCGCCAGCAGCTCGACAGGTTTTGGTTCACCCCTCCACTTT
cdr3_aa: CASSSTGFGSPLHF
d_call: NA
v_call: TRBV4-1
j_call: TRBJ1-6
clone_size: many